This T cell receptor (beta chain) appears in the sequencing data of a study of blood T cells in healthy people across ages. On the study more broadly: There was about one barcoded beta molecule captured by template switching per two T cells. General study results and limits: CMV status of donors was not determined, possibly confounding expanded clonotype changes. In long-lived donors, naive CD4+ cell counts and diversity exceeded those of aged donors.

This CDR3 contains 15 residues. The V and J ends lost 0 bases and 3 bases respectively, with 11 bases between them. Germline V gives CDR1 LGHDT, CDR2 YNNKEL (reference sequence). Researchers collected ten milliliters of peripheral blood from every single donor. As to this clonotype: Its antigen is undetermined.

A second roughly 6 to 11 cycle PCR used barcoded and J-beta primers. In TCRdb, the 5' RACE reads were re-called with MiXCR into one record per CDR3 protein. The sample has under 950,000 distinct CDR3 sequences, about 20% seen once. The specimen was blood. This chain links TRBV3-1 with TRBJ1-2; D remains ambiguous. This sequence was found in a man aged 65 to 79 in good health. The chain's CDR3 is CASSQDTQSDYGYTF. CDR3 nucleotides: TGTGCCAGCAGCCAAGATACTCAGAGCGACTATGGCTACACCTTC.